This TCR beta chain originates from a study of T cell repertoires in cytomegalovirus infection. Study overall: CMV infection and matching HLA type were both indicated by public TCR beta signatures. Study-wide points: Identification of carriers of CMV plus the relevant HLA was performed using cumulative public TCR beta family frequency. Dominating the ex vivo response were TCR beta clonotypes that were CMV-specific and HLA-C-restricted.

This clonotype has at least ten counts. Its specificity is unknown. Germline V gene data show CDR1 as LGHNT and CDR2 as FRNRAP. V lost 1 base, J lost 7 bases, and 7 bases stayed unmatched. The CDR3 runs to 15 residues. MiXCR, applied by TCRdb to the reads, yields one record per CDR3 protein. The sample yields around 630,000 distinct CDR3 sequences, roughly 26% seen once. The sequence was obtained from a human donor in good health (CMV status not recorded). Some clones in this sample may be carry-over from other donors' samples. The chain employs TRBV12-5 and TRBJ1-5; TRBD1 aligns across 7 bases. The specimen sequenced was CD8+ T cells from PBMCs. This chain's CDR3 is CASGLGIGRGQPQHF. The CDR3 DNA reads TGTGCTAGTGGTTTGGGGATAGGCAGGGGGCAGCCCCAGCATTTT.